The T cell receptor beta chain under discussion was sequenced for a study of beta chain features in type 1 diabetes. General study findings and limits: Patients with Type 1 diabetes showed moderately but significantly shorter TCRB CDR3s in all four CD4+ subsets.

Researchers reported sorting CD4+ naive, central memory, regulatory and stem cell-like memory cells via CD45RO/CCR7/CD25/CD127/CD95/CD27. The investigators reverse transcribed all of the isolated RNA, so they sequenced expressed TCRB transcripts. Sequenced by immunoSEQ multiplex PCR; TCRdb stores in-frame clones only, minus some. The sample lists 850,000 to 900,000 clones, 17% occurring once. For this clone: Its antigen is still unknown.

This CDR3 is 15 amino acids long. Germline assignment: CDR1 MNHEY and CDR2 SMNVEV (reference sequence). V lost 6 bases, J lost 2 bases, and 17 bases lay in between. This sequence joins TRBV27 and TRBJ2-7; TRBD1 might be the D (6 bases). This clonotype was obtained from a woman younger than 35 in good health. What was sequenced was naive CD4+ T cells from blood. DNA for the CDR3: TGTGCCAGCAGCCACGGGCCAGGGGCCACCTACGAGCAGTACTTC. As protein: CASSHGPGATYEQYF.